These T cell receptor beta chains were read from a single sample in a study of cytomegalovirus exposure and HLA in healthy donors. TCRdb keeps only in-frame clones here, not all; method: immunoSEQ multiplex PCR. This sample carries roughly 180,000 clones, about 80% of them seen once, and the ten largest clones take approximately 1.2%. The material sequenced was PBMCs. The receptors here all came from a man aged 25 to 40 in good health and CMV-seronegative. CDR3s include the opening cysteine and the closing phenylalanine or tryptophan. The order of the fields is V gene, J gene, clone size, D gene, CDR3 DNA, CDR3 protein. A D gene is named only where the DNA matches it firmly. A row's size may be missing; if present it is once, few, many or a size class.

TRBV28	TRBJ1-4	NA	NA	TGTGCCAGCAGTTTCAACACCGCAACTAATGAAAAACTGTTTTTT	CASSFNTATNEKLFF
TRBV4-3	TRBJ1-4	NA	TRBD1	TGCGCCAGCAAACCCGACAGGGGGGGAACTAATGAAAAACTGTTTTTT	CASKPDRGGTNEKLFF
TRBV29-1	TRBJ2-2	once	NA	TGCAGCGTTGGGGTGGGTAGCGCCAACACCGGGGAGCTGTTTTTT	CSVGVGSANTGELFF
TRBV5-1	TRBJ2-7	NA	TRBD2	TGCGCCAGCAGCTTGACTAGCGGCCTTTTTAGGGAGCAGTACTTC	CASSLTSGLFREQYF
TRBV2	TRBJ1-2	NA	NA	TGTGCCAGCAGTGTTGAGACTGGAAACTATGGCTACACCTTC	CASSVETGNYGYTF
TRBV9	TRBJ1-1	NA	NA	TGTGCCAGCAGCACCACAGGGAGGGACACTGAAGCTTTCTTT	CASSTTGRDTEAFF
TRBV4-1	TRBJ1-5	NA	NA	TGCGCCAGCAGCCAAGAGGCAGGGCCCATGCCCCAGCATTTT	CASSQEAGPMPQHF
TRBV28	TRBJ2-7	NA	TRBD2	TGTGCCAGCAGTTTATGGGGGGGGGCCTACGAGCAGTACTTC	CASSLWGGAYEQYF
TRBV7-2	TRBJ1-2	NA	TRBD1	TGTGCCAGCAGCTTCGGGACAGGGGGCGCCGATGGCTACACCTTC	CASSFGTGGADGYTF
TRBV4-1	TRBJ1-5	NA	NA	TGCGCCAGCAGCCAAGGGACAGATAATCAGCCCCAGCATTTT	CASSQGTDNQPQHF
TRBV7-2	TRBJ1-1	NA	NA	TGTGCCAGCACCTCGGGGCGGGGGGCCAATGAAGCTTTCTTT	CASTSGRGANEAFF
TRBV5-1	TRBJ1-1	NA	NA	TGCGCCAGCAGCTCGGGACTTCTAGACACTGAAGCTTTCTTT	CASSSGLLDTEAFF
TRBV11-2	TRBJ2-5	NA	NA	TGTGCCAGCAGCCAAGTCAGGGGATGGGAGACCCAGTACTTC	CASSQVRGWETQYF
TRBV19	TRBJ2-1	NA	TRBD2	TGTGCCAGTAGTATCGCGGGGGCTAGCGGGACTAATGAGCAGTTCTTC	CASSIAGASGTNEQFF
TRBV6-5	TRBJ1-1	NA	NA	TGTGCCAGCAGTTACGGGGCGGGGGTGGAAGCTTTCTTT	CASSYGAGVEAFF
TRBV6-4	TRBJ1-2	NA	TRBD1	TGTGCCAGCAGTGACTCGGGGACAGGGCCCGGCCGTGGCTACACCTTC	CASSDSGTGPGRGYTF
TRBV5-1	TRBJ2-7	NA	TRBD2	TGCGCCAGCAGCTTAGGACTAGCGGCTTCCTACGAGCAGTACTTC	CASSLGLAASYEQYF
TRBV11-2	TRBJ2-2	NA	TRBD2	TGTGCCAGCAGCTTAGTATCCCTAGCGGGCGCGAACACCGGGGAGCTGTTTTTT	CASSLVSLAGANTGELFF
TRBV10-2	TRBJ2-7	NA	NA	TGCGCCAGCAGTGAGTCGACACGCACAGGCCGTACTCTGCAGTACTTC	CASSESTRTGRTLQYF
TRBV28	TRBJ1-6	NA	NA	TGTGCCAGCAGTTTCGGTGCCTCACCCCTCCACTTT	CASSFGASPLHF
TRBV10-3	TRBJ2-3	NA	TRBD2	TGTGCCATCAGAACCGGGACTAGCGGGCCTACAGATACGCAGTATTTT	CAIRTGTSGPTDTQYF
TRBV4-3	TRBJ2-3	NA	NA	TGCGCCAGCAGCCAAAAGGAAGGGGTAGATACGCAGTATTTT	CASSQKEGVDTQYF
TRBV11-2	TRBJ2-1	NA	TRBD2	TGTGCCAGCAGCTCCGGACTAGCGGGATACAATGAGCAGTTCTTC	CASSSGLAGYNEQFF
TRBV30	TRBJ2-1	NA	TRBD2	TGTGCCTGGAGTGTCGGACTAGCGGGCAATGAGCAGTTCTTC	CAWSVGLAGNEQFF
TRBV30	TRBJ2-1	NA	TRBD2	TGTGCCTGGAGTCCCGCTAGCGGTACCTACAATGAGCAGTTCTTC	CAWSPASGTYNEQFF
TRBV18	TRBJ2-2	NA	NA	TGTGCCAGCTCACTGATAGGACAGACGAACACCGGGGAGCTGTTTTTT	CASSLIGQTNTGELFF
TRBV30	TRBJ2-7	NA	TRBD1	TGTGCCTGGAGTTTTTACAGGGGTTATTCCTACGAGCAGTACTTC	CAWSFYRGYSYEQYF
TRBV4-1	TRBJ2-3	NA	NA	TGCGCCAGCAGCTCTAGACAGGCTAGCACAGATACGCAGTATTTT	CASSSRQASTDTQYF
TRBV11-3	TRBJ2-5	NA	TRBD2	TGTGCCAGCAGCCAGGGACTAGCGGCTCAAGAGACCCAGTACTTC	CASSQGLAAQETQYF
TRBV9	TRBJ2-7	few	TRBD1	TGTGCCAGCAGCGTAGACCCGGGACAGGGGTTTTACGAGCAGTACTTC	CASSVDPGQGFYEQYF
TRBV5-1	TRBJ2-1	NA	NA	TGCGCCAGCAGCATGGGCCTCGGCGGCGCCCGCCAGGGTGAGCAGTTCTTC	CASSMGLGGARQGEQFF
TRBV5-5	TRBJ1-2	NA	NA	TGTGCCAGCAGCGAGGTCGTGGATGGCTACACCTTC	CASSEVVDGYTF
TRBV19	TRBJ1-5	NA	TRBD1	TGTGCCAGTAGTATAGGGTCAGGGGGCGGAAGGGATCAGCCCCAGCATTTT	CASSIGSGGGRDQPQHF
TRBV4-2	TRBJ2-5	few	NA	TGTGCCAGCAGCCAAGATCGTCCGGGGCAAGAGACCCAGTACTTC	CASSQDRPGQETQYF
TRBV27	TRBJ2-2	NA	NA	TGTGCCAGCAGTTTATTACGGGGGACCACCGGGGAGCTGTTTTTT	CASSLLRGTTGELFF
TRBV5-1	TRBJ2-7	NA	TRBD1	TGCGCCAGCAGCTTGGGAGGGACAGTCTCCTACGAGCAGTACTTC	CASSLGGTVSYEQYF
TRBV7-8	TRBJ2-3	NA	TRBD2	TGTGCCAGCGGCCAAGCGGGAGGGCCAGATACGCAGTATTTT	CASGQAGGPDTQYF
TRBV6-5	TRBJ1-1	NA	NA	TGTGCCAGCAGTTACTCGAGGCACAACACTGAAGCTTTCTTT	CASSYSRHNTEAFF
TRBV5-5	TRBJ1-4	NA	NA	TGTGCCAGCACCCCCGAGGGCAATCATAATGAAAAACTGTTTTTT	CASTPEGNHNEKLFF
TRBV11-3	TRBJ2-2	NA	TRBD2	TGTGCCAGCAGCTCGGGGGTAGCGGGAGCTGACACCGGGGAGCTGTTTTTT	CASSSGVAGADTGELFF